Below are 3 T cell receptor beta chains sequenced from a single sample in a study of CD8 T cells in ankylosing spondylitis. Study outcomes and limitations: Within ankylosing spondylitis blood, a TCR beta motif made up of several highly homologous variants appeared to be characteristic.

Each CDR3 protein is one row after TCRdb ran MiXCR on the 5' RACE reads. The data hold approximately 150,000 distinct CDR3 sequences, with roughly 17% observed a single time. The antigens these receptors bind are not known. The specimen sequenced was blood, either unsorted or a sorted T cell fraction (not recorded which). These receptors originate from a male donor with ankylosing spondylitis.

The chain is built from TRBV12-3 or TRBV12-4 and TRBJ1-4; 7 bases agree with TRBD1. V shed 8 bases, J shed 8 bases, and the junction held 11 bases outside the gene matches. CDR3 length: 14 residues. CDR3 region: CASALRDSWEKLFF. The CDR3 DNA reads TGTGCCAGCGCCCTCCGGGACAGCTGGGAAAAACTGTTTTTT.

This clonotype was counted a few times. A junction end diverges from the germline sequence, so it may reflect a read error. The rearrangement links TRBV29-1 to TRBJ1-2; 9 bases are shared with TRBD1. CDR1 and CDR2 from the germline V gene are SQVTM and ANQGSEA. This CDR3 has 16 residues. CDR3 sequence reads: CSVEDVGTGRLYGCTF. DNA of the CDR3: TGCAGCGTTGAAGATGTTGGGACAGGGAGGTTGTATGGCTGCACCTTC.

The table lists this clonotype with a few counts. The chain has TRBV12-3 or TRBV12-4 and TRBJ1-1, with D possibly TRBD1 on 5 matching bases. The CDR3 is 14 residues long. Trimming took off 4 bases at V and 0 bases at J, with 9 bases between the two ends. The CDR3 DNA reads TGTGCCAGCAGTTGGGAGGGGTTGAACACTGAAGCTTTCTTT. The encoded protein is CASSWEGLNTEAFF.